This TCR beta chain appears in the sequencing data of a study of T cells in Graves' hyperthyroidism and ophthalmopathy (dated by TCRdb to the late 2010s). Broadly, across the study: Peripheral blood was collected at initial diagnosis, before any treatment. A discovery cohort of approximately 100 patients, about 43 with Graves' ophthalmopathy and approximately 57 with stable Graves' hyperthyroidism, was used to find distinguishing TCR V-J signatures. An independent validation cohort of around 19 hyperthyroidism patients and about 15 patients who later progressed to ophthalmopathy tested prospective prediction of ophthalmopathy. The 75 to 100 discovery patients were randomly split 7:3 into training and test sets. Thyroid tissue and blood T-cell repertoires from about 6 Graves' hyperthyroidism patients were also compared in the study. Once sampling was done, hyperthyroidism patients were given methimazole at a starting dose of 30 mg daily, whereas ophthalmopathy patients were given high-dose intravenous methylprednisolone. The paper describes TCR Vbeta CDR3 sequencing of about 140 peripheral blood samples, made up of roughly 40 ophthalmopathy patients, more than 70 hyperthyroidism patients and roughly 17 progressor patients.

A patient counted as having stable Graves' hyperthyroidism if no progression to ophthalmopathy occurred over 18 months of follow-up. Hyperthyroidism patients were aged 18 to 65 years and newly diagnosed, with disease duration of less than 2 months. Exclusion was applied to patients with uncontrolled infections, other autoimmune diseases, pregnancy or lactation. Diagnoses relied on clinical symptoms, serum thyroxine and TRAb, thyroid ultrasound and orbital computed tomography. PBMCs were isolated from 10 ml of fresh peripheral blood by Ficoll-Paque density gradient centrifugation. Trizol reagent was used to extract total RNA, and RNA quality was then checked on an Agilent 2100 Bioanalyzer. Study-wide conclusions, independent of this receptor: Sample size was not statistically predetermined, and investigators were not blinded to group allocation. Ophthalmopathy was separated from stable hyperthyroidism by a 13 V-J signature model, with over 85% sensitivity and approximately 81% specificity obtained in cross-validation and 80%/75% obtained in testing. Blood samples also contained most of the expanded thyroid clonotypes (frequency above 0.001), which suggests that blood repertoires may reflect thyroid immune responses. In validation, progression to ophthalmopathy was predicted by the model with 70.59% sensitivity and 72% to 85% specificity, a median of around 5.9 months before onset.

The germline V gene encodes CDR1 LNHDA and CDR2 SQIVND (reference sequence). The CDR3 measures 13 amino acids from cysteine to phenylalanine. Here the CDR3 DNA is all that survives: 39 bases in frame from base 1. This clonotype has more than one count but fewer than ten. Its antigen is still unknown. Relative to the germline gene, one junction end is altered; a read error may explain this. The TCR beta CDR3 regions were amplified from RNA transcripts. A first-round RT-PCR of the TCR CDR3 used the HTBI primer set with the Qiagen OneStep RT-PCR kit. Libraries were constructed in a second round of multiplex PCR, after which size selection and purification were performed. The libraries were sequenced on an Illumina HiSeq2000 using paired-end 100 bp reads. The original methods were these. SOAPnuke was used to process the raw data, with reads discarded if the reads contained adapters or uncalled bases, had a mean Phred below 15, or lacked an exact constant-primer or identifier match. COPE v1.2.5 was used to merge the high-quality paired reads, and each unique nucleotide sequence was defined as a clonotype. MiTCR v1.1 was used to align the clonotypes against IMGT TRBV, TRBD and TRBJ reference segments. Analysis was restricted to V-J combinations with a frequency above 0.0001, which covered roughly 99% of repertoires. A TCS score was defined as the ratio between F50 (clonal expansion) and ExV (chaos), using BLOSUM62-based TCRdist between CDR3 peptides within each V-J. Welch's t-statistics and random forest reduced 500 to 550 V-J features to 13, which were used in a naive Bayes classifier (R e1071). The raw public data were reprocessed by TCRdb itself: fastp quality trimming at Q25, MiXCR clonotype calling, in-frame beta chains only. Under each unique CDR3 protein, matching rows form one entry showing the most common genes and DNA. The V and J calls follow TCRdb's processing rather than the paper's. The sample contains some 440,000 distinct CDR3 sequences, about a sixth of them found a single time. The ten largest clones take up over 12% of the sample.

Sample: blood. Recombination connected TRBV19 to TRBJ1-1; the D gene is not confidently resolved. This receptor was identified in a woman in her late teens or twenties with Graves' hyperthyroidism. The nucleotides read TGTGCCAGTAGTAGGGGTCTGAACGCTGAAGCTTTCTTT. Its translation reads: CASSRGLNAEAFF.